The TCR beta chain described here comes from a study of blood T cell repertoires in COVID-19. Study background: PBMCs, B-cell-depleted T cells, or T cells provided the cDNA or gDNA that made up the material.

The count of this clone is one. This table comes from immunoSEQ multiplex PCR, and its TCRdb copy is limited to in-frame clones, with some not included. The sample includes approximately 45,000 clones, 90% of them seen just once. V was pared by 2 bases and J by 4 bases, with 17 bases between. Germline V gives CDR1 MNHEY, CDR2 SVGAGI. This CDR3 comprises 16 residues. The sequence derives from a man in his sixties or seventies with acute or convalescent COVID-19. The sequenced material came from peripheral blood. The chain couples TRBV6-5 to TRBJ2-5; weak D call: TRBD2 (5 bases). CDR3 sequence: CASSYRVGERRETQYF. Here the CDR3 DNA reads TGTGCCAGCAGTTACCGGGTCGGGGAGCGGAGAGAGACCCAGTACTTC.